This T cell receptor beta chain emerged from a study of T cells in Graves' hyperthyroidism and ophthalmopathy. Study observations and caveats: In validation, the model predicted ophthalmopathy. These predictions came a median 6.5 months before onset. In the blood, most expanded thyroid clonotypes above 0.001 appeared as well.

Exclusion criteria comprised uncontrolled infection, other autoimmune disease, pregnancy or lactation. PBMCs were collected from an approximately 9.5 ml volume of fresh peripheral blood. Authors of the study amplified TCR beta CDR3 regions from RNA transcripts. With the HTBI primer set, the TCR CDR3 went through a first round of RT-PCR. TCRdb fed the multiplex PCR reads into MiXCR, producing one record per CDR3 protein. Here the sample spans about 620,000 distinct CDR3 sequences, about a sixth being singletons. The table lists this clonotype with a few counts. Its antigen is undetermined. Sequenced input: blood. The clonotype originates from a young woman with Graves' hyperthyroidism.

CDR3 nucleotide sequence: TGTGCCAGGCTACTCGCCTGGACTAGCGGTAGCACAGATACGCAGTATTTT. It translates to CARLLAWTSGSTDTQYF. The chain is built from TRBV27 and TRBJ2-3, with TRBD2 identical over 10 bases. Germline-derived CDR1 and CDR2 are MNHEY and SMNVEV (reference sequence). V lost 9 bases, J lost 0 bases, and 12 bases stayed unmatched. This CDR3 has 17 residues.